These T cell receptor beta chains were read from a single sample in a study of blood T cell repertoires in COVID-19. Sequencing used immunoSEQ multiplex PCR; TCRdb keeps in-frame clones, though not all of them. Of about 180,000 clones listed, roughly 89% are singletons. Input material: peripheral blood. The receptor source for this set is a woman between 45 and 65 years old with acute or convalescent COVID-19. The CDR3 runs from the conserved cysteine through the conserved F or W. A D gene is named only where the DNA matches it firmly. Clone size is not always given. Where it is, it says once, few, many or a class for expanded clones.

d_call,clone_size,j_call,cdr3_length,v_call,cdr3_nt,cdr3_aa
-,once,TRBJ2-1,14,TRBV27,TGTGCCAGCAGTCCACGACTAGTTCGCGATGAGCAGTTCTTC,CASSPRLVRDEQFF
TRBD1,few,TRBJ1-2,15,TRBV29-1,TGCAGCGTTGACAAGGGGACAGAGTTTTGGTATGGCTACACCTTC,CSVDKGTEFWYGYTF
-,-,TRBJ2-2,14,TRBV9,TGTGCCAGCAGCGCGGCAACCGGGACCGGGGAGCTGTTTTTT,CASSAATGTGELFF
-,-,TRBJ1-4,18,TRBV6-2/TRBV6-3,TGTGCCAGCAGTACCGAGTCTCGACGCGGCCCAACTAATGAAAAACTGTTTTTT,CASSTESRRGPTNEKLFF
-,-,TRBJ1-5,15,TRBV6-5,TGTGCCAGCAGTTACGACAGGAGTAGCAATCAGCCCCAGCATTTT,CASSYDRSSNQPQHF
TRBD1,-,TRBJ2-7,15,TRBV11-3,TGTGCCAGCAGCTTAGGGACAGGGAGCACTTACGAGCAGTACTTC,CASSLGTGSTYEQYF
-,few,TRBJ1-1,14,TRBV2,TGTGCCAGCAGTCCCGGGGGGGTAAGCACTGAAGCTTTCTTT,CASSPGGVSTEAFF
-,-,TRBJ2-3,13,TRBV6-6,TGTGCCAGCAGCCTACGACAGGTCGATACGCAGTATTTT,CASSLRQVDTQYF
-,-,TRBJ1-1,16,TRBV6-1,TGTGCCAGCAGTGGGGCCCTCGGGACTCAAGACCCTGAAGCTTTCTTT,CASSGALGTQDPEAFF
TRBD1,-,TRBJ1-2,15,TRBV6-2/TRBV6-3,TGTGCCAGCACCCCGGGACAGGCCTTTGACTATGGCTACACCTTC,CASTPGQAFDYGYTF
-,-,TRBJ1-4,14,TRBV11-3,TGTGCCAGCAGCTTACCGGGGATGAATGAAAAACTGTTTTTT,CASSLPGMNEKLFF
TRBD1,-,TRBJ2-1,15,TRBV7-3,TGTGCCAGCAGCTTATTGGGACAGGGGTACAATGAGCAGTTCTTC,CASSLLGQGYNEQFF
-,few,TRBJ2-7,14,TRBV7-3,TGTGCCAGCAGCTTAGGACTGCCCCCCGACGAGCAGTACTTC,CASSLGLPPDEQYF
TRBD1,-,TRBJ1-1,15,TRBV18,TGTGCCAGCTCACCACTCGGGACAGGGGCCTTGGGGGCTTTCTTT,CASSPLGTGALGAFF
TRBD1,once,TRBJ1-2,16,TRBV7-9,TGTGCCAGCAGCTTATCGTCTACAGGGGGGGTATATCGCTACACCTTC,CASSLSSTGGVYRYTF
TRBD1,-,TRBJ1-4,15,TRBV19,TGTGCCAGTAGTTGGACAGGGTTCGGAAGCGAAAAACTGTTTTTT,CASSWTGFGSEKLFF
-,-,TRBJ2-1,15,TRBV27,TGTGCCAGCAGTAGGTGGGCAGGTCTCCACAATGAGCAGTTCTTC,CASSRWAGLHNEQFF
TRBD1,few,TRBJ1-6,15,TRBV9,TGTGCCAGCAGCGTAGGACAGGGGGACCGCTCACCCCTCCACTTT,CASSVGQGDRSPLHF
-,-,TRBJ2-7,13,TRBV5-1,TGCGCCAGCAGCTTGGGGACGGAGGAGGAGCAGTACTTC,CASSLGTEEEQYF
TRBD1,-,TRBJ2-7,14,TRBV2,TGTGCCAGCAGGTGGCAGGGGGCCACCTACGAGCAGTACTTC,CASRWQGATYEQYF
-,-,TRBJ1-1,13,TRBV21-1,TGTGCCAGCAGCGTCCCGGGACAGGGTTCAGCTTTCTTT,CASSVPGQGSAFF
-,-,TRBJ2-3,15,TRBV27,TGTGCCAGCAGTCAAAAGGACAGAATCCCAGATACGCAGTATTTT,CASSQKDRIPDTQYF
-,-,TRBJ1-5,14,TRBV5-8,TGTGCCAGCAGCTTGGGCAGGGGTGATCAGCCCCAGCATTTT,CASSLGRGDQPQHF
-,-,TRBJ2-5,15,TRBV6-5,TGTGCCAGCAGTTACTCTGCGGGGTACCAAGAGACCCAGTACTTC,CASSYSAGYQETQYF
-,once,TRBJ2-3,15,TRBV18,TGTGCCAGCTCTCCGACAGGGACTCATGCAGATACGCAGTATTTT,CASSPTGTHADTQYF
TRBD1,-,TRBJ1-2,14,TRBV4-1,TGCGCCAGCAGCCAACTAACAGGGGACTATGGCTACACCTTC,CASSQLTGDYGYTF
-,-,TRBJ1-1,13,TRBV3-1/TRBV3-2,TGTGCCAGCAGCCTCGCCGGGTGGGCTGAAGCTTTCTTT,CASSLAGWAEAFF
TRBD1,once,TRBJ1-1,16,TRBV27,TGTGCCAGCAGTTTAACCTTTCCAGGGGGCTACACTGAAGCTTTCTTT,CASSLTFPGGYTEAFF
TRBD1,once,TRBJ2-7,15,TRBV2,TGTGCCAGCAGTCGGACAGGGGGCTTCTCCTACGAGCAGTACTTC,CASSRTGGFSYEQYF
TRBD1,once,TRBJ2-7,13,TRBV25-1,TGTGCCAGCAGTCCACTGGACAGGGACGAGCAGTACTTC,CASSPLDRDEQYF
-,-,TRBJ1-1,15,TRBV5-5,TGTGCCAGCAGCTTGGAGCTCCTCATGAACACTGAAGCTTTCTTT,CASSLELLMNTEAFF
-,-,TRBJ1-2,14,TRBV18,TGTGCCAGCTCACCCGACGGAGGACTGGTTGGCTACACCTTC,CASSPDGGLVGYTF
TRBD2,-,TRBJ2-7,15,TRBV7-2,TGTGCCAGCAGCTTCGGGACTAGCGGGAGATACGAGCAGTACTTC,CASSFGTSGRYEQYF
TRBD2,-,TRBJ2-7,15,TRBV11-3,TGTGCCAGCAGCGAATCAAGCGGGGCCTCCTACGAGCAGTACTTC,CASSESSGASYEQYF
-,-,TRBJ1-1,14,TRBV5-4,TGTGCCAGCAGCTTGGGGACAGTGAACACTGAAGCTTTCTTT,CASSLGTVNTEAFF
-,-,TRBJ1-2,13,TRBV18,TGTGCCAGCTCACCAAACTTAGACTATGGCTACACCTTC,CASSPNLDYGYTF
-,-,TRBJ2-2,14,TRBV19,TGTGCCAGTAGGCGGTCACAGAACACCGGGGAGCTGTTTTTT,CASRRSQNTGELFF
TRBD1,-,TRBJ1-2,12,TRBV30,TGTGCCTGGAGGACAGGGGGCGATGGCTACACCTTC,CAWRTGGDGYTF
TRBD1,-,TRBJ1-1,14,TRBV29-1,TGCAGCGTCCAACAGGGGGACCTCCACGCTGAAGCTTTCTTT,CSVQQGDLHAEAFF
TRBD1,-,TRBJ1-1,16,TRBV5-4,TGTGCCAGCAGACGTCGATCAGGGGGATTGAACACTGAAGCTTTCTTT,CASRRRSGGLNTEAFF
-,-,TRBJ2-3,15,TRBV5-6,TGTGCCAGCAGCTTATGGACAGCCAGAAAAGATACGCAGTATTTT,CASSLWTARKDTQYF
-,-,TRBJ2-5,11,TRBV6-6,TGTGCCAGCGCGAGGGGGGAGACCCAGTACTTC,CASARGETQYF
TRBD1,-,TRBJ2-7,12,TRBV30,TGTGCCTGGAGTCCAGGACAGGGGGAGCAGTACTTC,CAWSPGQGEQYF